These 27 T cell receptor beta chains share one sample of origin, sequenced in a study of CD4 T cells in relation to SARS-CoV-2 and coronaviruses. The unexposed donors gave CD4+ T cells in about 2011-2018, prior to COVID-19. CD4+ T cells were isolated from the cells after roughly 11 days of culture. TCRdb's copy holds only in-frame clones and misses some; the assay was immunoSEQ multiplex PCR. The sample consists of 9,000 to 13,000 clones, about 81% of them appearing once. What these receptors recognize is not known. The sample was CD4+ T cells from PBMCs, cultured in vitro. These receptors originate from a human donor in good health.

This clone was recorded once. The J gene is TRBJ1-4, the V gene TRBV11-2, with a tentative D call TRBD1 (5 bases). CDR1 SGHAT and CDR2 FQNNGV come from the germline V gene. Trimming shortened V by 3 bases and J by 5 bases, and 7 bases separated the two germline ends. The CDR3 contains 13 residues. The CDR3 DNA reads TGTGCCAGCAGCTTTGGGGGAAATGAAAAACTGTTTTTT. Its protein is CASSFGGNEKLFF.

The chain has TRBV10-3 and TRBJ2-3; 8 nucleotides line up with TRBD2. There are 15 residues in the CDR3. The germline V gene encodes CDR1 ENHRY and CDR2 SYGVKD. The J segment lost 6 bases and the V segment lost 3 bases, leaving 8 bases of the junction unmatched. The CDR3 nucleotides are TGTGCCATCAGTGAACAAGCGGGGGCATCGGATACGCAGTATTTT. The encoded protein is CAISEQAGASDTQYF.

This clone occurred a few times. V and J are TRBV7-8 and TRBJ1-6; 8 bases fit TRBD1. CDR3 size: 16 residues. CDR1 and CDR2 from the germline V gene are SGHVS and FQNEAQ. The junction had 8 bases not matched to a gene; V was cut back by 2 bases and J by 8 bases. CDR3 DNA sequence: TGTGCCAGCAGCTTATACGGACAGGGCTCGGATTCACCCCTCCACTTT. This sequence encodes CASSLYGQGSDSPLHF.

The chain recombines TRBV27 with TRBJ1-4; 8 bases are a match to TRBD1. With V trimmed by 10 bases and J by 5 bases, 12 bases remained unmatched. Germline V lookup: CDR1 MNHEY, CDR2 SMNVEV (reference sequence). This CDR3 region has 15 residues. The CDR3 protein is CATRGTGRPNEKLFF. CDR3 in DNA: TGTGCCACCAGAGGGACAGGCCGGCCCAATGAAAAACTGTTTTTT.

J is TRBJ1-1 and V is TRBV30; D ambiguous. This CDR3 comprises 12 residues. In germline, CDR1 is GTSNPN, CDR2 SVGIG (reference sequence). Deletions cut 3 bases from V and 7 bases from J, with 12 bases between. CDR3 sequence (DNA): TGTGCCTGGAGCCTCCAGACGAGTGAAGCTTTCTTT. This sequence encodes CAWSLQTSEAFF. The variable domain in full, completed from reference TRBV30 and TRBJ1-1, reads SQTIHQWPATLVQPVGSPLSLECTVEGTSNPNLYWYRQAAGRGLQLLFYSVGIGQISSEVPQNLSASRPQDRQFILSSKKLLLSDSGFYLCAWSLQTSEAFFGQGTRLTVV.

CDR3 loop: CASSPPGALSEQYF. The CDR3 region has the DNA TGTGCCAGCTCACCTCCGGGGGCCCTTTCCGAGCAGTACTTC. The chain employs TRBV18 and TRBJ2-7, with D tentatively TRBD1 or TRBD2 (6 bases each). V was trimmed by 3 bases and J by 6 bases, leaving 15 bases between them. The CDR3 spans 14 residues. Germline V gives CDR1 KGHSH, CDR2 LQKENI. The whole variable domain, remainder taken from reference TRBV18 and TRBJ2-7, is NAGVMQNPRHLVRRRGQEARLRCSPMKGHSHVYWYRQLPEEGLKFMVYLQKENIIDESGMPKERFSAEFPKEGPSILRIQQVVRGDSAAYFCASSPPGALSEQYFGPGTRLTVT.

The genes are TRBV19 and TRBJ1-3; D is unresolved. The CDR3 is 17 amino acids. The germline V and J ends were trimmed by 3 bases and 0 bases, with 15 bases remaining between them. Per germline, CDR1 LNHDA and CDR2 SQIVND (reference sequence). DNA of the CDR3: TGTGCCAGTAGTATGGGGTCCCCGCGGCTCTCTGGAAACACCATATATTTT. Translation: CASSMGSPRLSGNTIYF.

V usage is TRBV28 and J usage is TRBJ1-5; 8 positions agree with TRBD1. Germline V gives CDR1 MDHEN, CDR2 SYDVKM. The CDR3 is 14 residues long. V shed 4 bases and J 6 bases; nucleotides not matched to a gene: 5. CDR3 sequence reads: CASSSPGTGQPQHF. The CDR3 DNA is TGTGCCAGCAGTTCCCCAGGGACAGGTCAGCCCCAGCATTTT.

The chain has TRBV6-2 or TRBV6-3 and TRBJ2-3; 8 bases agree with TRBD2. CDR1 is MNHEY, CDR2 SVGEGT, per germline. V shed 5 bases, J shed 4 bases, and the junction held 11 bases outside the gene matches. The CDR3 has 16 residues. The CDR3 DNA reads TGTGCCAGCAGTCTACCCGGGATAGCGGGGCCAGATACGCAGTATTTT. Encoded protein: CASSLPGIAGPDTQYF.

The V and J genes are TRBV2 and TRBJ1-2, with D uncertain. The V gene lost 6 bases and the J gene lost 6 bases, with 17 bases spanning the gap. This CDR3 is 14 amino acids long. The germline V gene encodes CDR1 SNHLY and CDR2 FYNNEI. DNA of the CDR3: TGTGCCAGCAGGTACCCGGGAGAGACAAATGGCTACACCTTC. Its protein is CASRYPGETNGYTF.

The chain has TRBV11-3 and TRBJ2-5, with D possibly TRBD1 on 7 matching bases. The CDR3 spans 15 residues. Germline-derived CDR1 and CDR2 are SGHNT and YENEEA. The V and J ends lost 5 bases and 2 bases respectively, with 15 bases between them. The CDR3 spells CASSPGQGGQETQYF. Written as DNA, the CDR3 is TGTGCCAGCAGCCCCGGCCAGGGGGGTCAAGAGACCCAGTACTTC.

The chain has TRBV5-7 and TRBJ1-6; no clear D. TRBV5-7 is filed as an ORF, its function uncertain. This CDR3 region has 13 residues. V was shortened by 5 bases and J by 9 bases, with 12 bases between the two germline ends. The CDR3 DNA reads TGTGCCAGCAGTCCCCCCGGGCCTTCACCCCTCCACTTT. Translation: CASSPPGPSPLHF.

The J gene is TRBJ1-1, the V gene TRBV11-3; unclear D gene. The V end lost 2 bases, the J end lost 3 bases, and 7 bases lay between the germline ends. Per germline, CDR1 SGHNT and CDR2 YENEEA. The CDR3 contains 13 residues. The CDR3 here is CASSLSRDTEAFF. CDR3 nucleotides: TGTGCCAGCAGCTTATCCCGGGACACTGAAGCTTTCTTT.

This chain uses TRBV6-2 or TRBV6-3 with TRBJ2-3; no firm D call. The CDR3 loop spans 12 amino acids. Trimming left V 4 bases short and J 9 bases short, with 11 bases between. Germline CDR1 and CDR2: MNHEY and SVGEGT. The CDR3 nucleotides are TGTGCCAGCAGTTTAAACAAAGAGACGCAGTATTTT. Its translation: CASSLNKETQYF.

V is TRBV3-1 (or the pseudogene TRBV3-2) and J is TRBJ1-1, with D possibly TRBD1 on 6 matching bases. The CDR3 is 16 residues long. CDR1 is LGHDT and CDR2 is YNNKEL in the germline V gene (reference sequence). Deletions cut 1 base from V and 5 bases from J, with 17 bases between. As DNA, the CDR3 is TGTGCCAGCAGCCAAGGAGTATCAGCAGGGGATACTGAAGCTTTCTTT. Amino acids: CASSQGVSAGDTEAFF.

This clone was detected once. This chain uses TRBV5-4 with TRBJ1-1; D remains unclear. Germline-derived CDR1 and CDR2 are SGHNT and YYREEE (reference sequence). This CDR3 is 17 amino acids long. With 2 bases removed from V and 0 bases from J, the gap between germline ends came to 17 bases. In DNA form, the CDR3 reads TGTGCCAGCAGCTTCCCACGGTATGTAACCATGAACACTGAAGCTTTCTTT. Residues: CASSFPRYVTMNTEAFF. The full variable domain, in which reference TRBV5-4 and TRBJ1-1 provide the parts outside the CDR3, is ETGVTQSPTHLIKTRGQQVTLRCSSQSGHNTVSWYQQALGQGPQFIFQYYREEENGRGNFPPRFSGLQFPNYSSELNVNALELDDSALYLCASSFPRYVTMNTEAFFGQGTRLTVV.

This clone was recorded a few times. The CDR3 nucleotides are TGCGCCAGCAGGATTCGATTTAGCTCCTACAATGAGCAGTTCTTC. Translating gives CASRIRFSSYNEQFF. The chain uses TRBV5-1 and TRBJ2-1; D gene ambiguous. V was shortened by 5 bases and J by 0 bases, with 12 bases between the two germline ends. Germline V gives CDR1 SGHRS, CDR2 YFSETQ. This CDR3 contains 15 residues.

As regards this clone: Its ends do not fully match the called genes, so a read error is possible. The V and J genes are TRBV7-7 and TRBJ2-2; 11 bases map to TRBD1. Germline CDR1 reads SSHAT; CDR2 reads FNYEAQ (reference sequence). The CDR3 is 16 residues long. This CDR3 reads CASSPIPGQGAGELFF. DNA for the CDR3: TGTGCTAGCAGCCCAATTCCGGGACAGGGGGCCGGGGAGCTGTTTTTT.

A single count supports this clone. DNA for the CDR3: TGTGCCAGCAGCCCTAATCCTGGTCAGCCCCAGCATTTT. Translating it yields CASSPNPGQPQHF. The chain uses TRBV9 and TRBJ1-5, with D unresolved. V was shortened by 4 bases and J by 6 bases, with 11 bases between the two germline ends. This CDR3 is built from 13 residues. Germline CDR1 reads SGDLS; CDR2 reads YYNGEE.

The rearrangement joins TRBV6-1 to TRBJ1-5; D not certain. Germline CDR1 reads MNHNS; CDR2 reads SASEGT. The length of the CDR3 is 16 residues. V shed 2 bases and J shed 0 bases, with 11 bases lying between them. The CDR3 nucleotides read TGTGCCAGCAGTGAAATGTGGGGAAATAGCAATCAGCCCCAGCATTTT. Encoded protein: CASSEMWGNSNQPQHF.

V usage is TRBV19 and J usage is TRBJ2-6; possibly TRBD1 for D (5 bases). The V gene's germline CDR1 is LNHDA and CDR2 SQIVND (reference sequence). With 0 bases removed from V and 3 bases from J, the gap between germline ends came to 9 bases. The length of the CDR3 is 16 residues. The CDR3 is CASSIDSGFGANVLTF. The CDR3 nucleotides are TGTGCCAGTAGTATAGATTCAGGGTTTGGGGCCAACGTCCTGACTTTC.

The V gene is TRBV5-6, the J gene TRBJ2-2; 9 nucleotides line up with TRBD1. The V and J ends lost 4 bases and 4 bases, in that order; junction bases with no gene match: 14. This CDR3 spans 18 amino acids. Germline loops: CDR1 SGHDT, CDR2 YYEEEE. In DNA form, the CDR3 reads TGTGCCAGCAGCCCGATTAACAGGGGGCGTCTCTCCACCGGGGAGCTGTTTTTT. Residues: CASSPINRGRLSTGELFF.

This clone was seen a handful of times. J is TRBJ1-2 and V is TRBV11-2; D unresolved. V lost 5 bases and J 5 bases, leaving 12 bases between the germline ends. This CDR3 region has 13 residues. Per germline, CDR1 SGHAT and CDR2 FQNNGV. CDR3 nucleotide sequence: TGTGCCAGCAGCCAGCCTTTGGGATATGGCTACACCTTC. It yields the protein CASSQPLGYGYTF.

This clone came up a few times. This chain joins TRBV30 and TRBJ1-2; D remains unclear. V lost 2 bases and J 7 bases, leaving 11 bases between the germline ends. Germline CDR1 and CDR2: GTSNPN and SVGIG (reference sequence). This CDR3 region has 12 residues. CDR3 amino acids: CAWSPWKSGYTF. The CDR3 region has the DNA TGTGCCTGGAGTCCTTGGAAATCTGGCTACACCTTC.

V usage is TRBV7-2 and J usage is TRBJ1-5, with no clear D. The germline V and J ends were trimmed by 5 bases and 5 bases, with 13 bases remaining between them. The germline CDR1 and CDR2 sequences are SGHTA and FQGNSA. This CDR3 is 14 amino acids long. The CDR3 is CASSPRAAHQPQHF. The CDR3, as DNA: TGTGCCAGCAGCCCCCGGGCCGCCCATCAGCCCCAGCATTTT.

V and J are TRBV11-2 and TRBJ1-2, with 9 bases matching TRBD1. Looked up from germline, CDR1 is SGHAT and CDR2 is FQNNGV. The V gene end was trimmed by 1 base and the J gene end by 7 bases; junction bases not matched to a gene: 7. CDR3 size: 15 residues. CDR3 in DNA: TGTGCCAGCAGCTTAGGTCCGACAGGGGGTCGTGGCTACACCTTC. Residues: CASSLGPTGGRGYTF.

The chain combines TRBV6-5 with TRBJ2-7; TRBD1 matches 11 bases. The ends lost 6 bases at V and 5 bases at J; junction bases unmatched: 6. The CDR3 length is 14 residues. The V gene's germline CDR1 is MNHEY and CDR2 SVGAGI. The CDR3 DNA reads as TGTGCCAGCAGGCCCGGACAGGGGGCGAACGAGCAGTACTTC. Translation: CASRPGQGANEQYF.